The 18 T cell receptor beta chains in this list originate from one sample, sequenced in a study of low-dose radiotherapy and immunotherapy resistance in tumors. Alpha and beta chains were covered, as first-strand cDNA relied on TRAV- and TRBV-specific primers. PCR amplification of the TCRs was performed with Phusion for about 20 PCR cycles, and it relied on a constant-region primer together with a V-primer adapter. TCRdb passed the reads through MiXCR, listing each CDR3 protein once. The table lists 30,000 to 45,000 distinct CDR3 sequences, 20% to 25% of them singletons. Regarding time point: after trial treatment. As for treatment: LDRT plus nivolumab, ipilimumab, low-dose cyclophosphamide and aspirin (RACIN trial). The specimen was PBMCs, collected after low-dose radiotherapy plus immunotherapy. The receptors were sampled from a female donor with ovarian cancer.

This clonotype was recorded many times. The genes are TRBV25-1 and TRBJ2-7; D unresolved. This CDR3 is 14 amino acids long. Trimming pared 2 bases from V and 5 bases from J, leaving 13 bases between. The germline V gene encodes CDR1 MGHDK and CDR2 SYGVNS. The CDR3 DNA sequence: TGTGCCAGCAGTGAAGGTCCAGGTGTCGACGAGCAGTACTTC. Translation gives CASSEGPGVDEQYF.

The rearrangement joins TRBV2 to TRBJ1-1; D might be TRBD1 (5 bases). Per germline, CDR1 SNHLY and CDR2 FYNNEI. Deletions cut 9 bases from V and 0 bases from J, with 14 bases between. This CDR3 has 14 amino acids. This chain's CDR3 is CARGTTALNTEAFF. Written as DNA, the CDR3 is TGTGCCAGAGGGACGACAGCACTGAACACTGAAGCTTTCTTT.

This clonotype was counted many times. The chain employs TRBV7-2 and TRBJ2-4; D gene uncertain. V lost 5 bases and J 10 bases, leaving 9 bases between the germline ends. This CDR3 region has 11 residues. Germline V lookup: CDR1 SGHTA, CDR2 FQGNSA. The CDR3 loop is CASSPSSIQYF. CDR3 in DNA: TGTGCCAGCAGCCCCTCTAGTATTCAGTACTTC.

There are many counts of this clonotype. The chain combines TRBV2 with TRBJ2-3; D perhaps matches TRBD2 (6 bases). The CDR3 is 14 amino acids. Germline CDR1 and CDR2: SNHLY and FYNNEI. Trimming pared 7 bases from V and 0 bases from J, leaving 11 bases between. CDR3 in amino acids: CASTRDLSTDTQYF. As DNA, the CDR3 is TGTGCCAGCACCCGGGACTTAAGCACAGATACGCAGTATTTT. The full variable domain, rest sourced from reference TRBV2 and TRBJ2-3, is EPEVTQTPSHQVTQMGQEVILRCVPISNHLYFYWYRQILGQKVEFLVSFYNNEISEKSEIFDDQFSVERPDGSNFTLKIRSTKLEDSAMYFCASTRDLSTDTQYFGPGTRLTVL.

This clonotype was observed many times. The rearrangement joins TRBV3-1 to TRBJ2-2; D not certain. Trimming stripped 4 bases from V and 7 bases from J, with 10 bases between. The CDR3 is 13 residues long. Germline V CDR1 and CDR2: LGHDT, YNNKEL (reference sequence). CDR3 nucleotide sequence: TGTGCCAGCAGCCCCAGGAGTCGCGGGGAGCTGTTTTTT. This encodes CASSPRSRGELFF.

The table lists this clonotype with many counts. V and J are TRBV30 and TRBJ1-5, with no clear D. V lost 1 base and J 1 base, leaving 8 bases between the germline ends. From germline, CDR1 is GTSNPN and CDR2 SVGIG (reference sequence). The CDR3 is 14 residues long. The CDR3 DNA reads TGTGCCTGGAGTGATCTGGCGAGCAATCAGCCCCAGCATTTT. It specifies CAWSDLASNQPQHF. Together with reference TRBV30 and TRBJ1-5, the CDR3 gives the full variable domain: SQTIHQWPATLVQPVGSPLSLECTVEGTSNPNLYWYRQAAGRGLQLLFYSVGIGQISSEVPQNLSASRPQDRQFILSSKKLLLSDSGFYLCAWSDLASNQPQHFGDGTRLSIL.

This clonotype was detected many times. The chain links TRBV10-2 to TRBJ2-1; 11 bases fit TRBD2. V shed 3 bases and J 6 bases; nucleotides not matched to a gene: 1. The germline V gene has CDR1 WSHSY and CDR2 SAAADI. CDR3 length: 14 amino acids. CDR3 nucleotide sequence: TGCGCCAGCAGTGACGGACTAGCGGGCAATGAGCAGTTCTTC. Protein: CASSDGLAGNEQFF.

The sample holds a few counts of this clonotype. The genes are TRBV5-6 and TRBJ2-7; D is ambiguous. V lost 4 bases and J 3 bases, leaving 8 bases between the germline ends. The CDR3 extends over 12 amino acids. Germline V CDR1 and CDR2: SGHDT, YYEEEE. The CDR3: CASSISGYEQYF. CDR3 bases: TGTGCCAGCAGCATATCAGGCTACGAGCAGTACTTC.

Remarks on this clonotype: A far larger clone is one nucleotide away, so this likely arose from a read error. In DNA, the CDR3 is TGTGCCAGCAGCTTGGTCCCCGGGACCCCGAGTGTCGAGCAGTACTTC. Its translation: CASSLVPGTPSVEQYF. The chain employs TRBV4-2 and TRBJ2-7; either TRBD1 or TRBD2 may supply D (5 bases each). Trimming cost V 5 bases and J 6 bases, with 23 bases left between them. The CDR3 is 16 residues long. CDR1 is LGHNA, CDR2 YNFKEQ, per germline.

This clonotype was found many times. The gene calls are TRBV9 and TRBJ2-6; either TRBD1 or TRBD2 may supply D (6 bases each). The CDR3 consists of 17 residues. CDR1 is SGDLS, CDR2 YYNGEE, per germline. Trimming removed 4 bases at V and 2 bases at J, with 16 bases between. The CDR3 loop is CASSTRMGGAGANVLTF. CDR3 bases: TGTGCCAGCAGCACCCGGATGGGGGGCGCTGGGGCCAACGTCCTGACTTTC.

There are many counts of this clonotype. The chain links TRBV29-1 to TRBJ1-1; D gene unclear. In germline, CDR1 is SQVTM, CDR2 ANQGSEA. CDR3 length equals 15 residues. The V gene lost 4 bases and the J gene lost 0 bases, with 15 bases spanning the gap. The CDR3 DNA is TGCAGCGTTGTTGTCAACTCGATTATGAACACTGAAGCTTTCTTT. This sequence encodes CSVVVNSIMNTEAFF.

At least ten counts were recorded for this clonotype. The chain employs TRBV27 and TRBJ2-7; D is perhaps TRBD1 (5 bases). Germline CDR1 MNHEY, CDR2 SMNVEV (reference sequence). The CDR3 spans 13 residues. The V and J ends lost 3 bases and 6 bases respectively, with 12 bases between them. In DNA form, the CDR3 reads TGTGCCAGCAGTTTTCAACTTCAGGGCGAGCAGTACTTC. Its translation is CASSFQLQGEQYF.

The table lists this clonotype with many counts. This chain connects TRBV15 to TRBJ2-1, with 9 bases fitting TRBD2. The CDR3 has 16 residues. Trimming removed 0 bases from V and 6 bases from J; junction bases left unmatched: 6. The germline V gene has CDR1 LNHNV and CDR2 YYDKDF (reference sequence). CDR3 sequence: CATSRDGSGGLNEQFF. DNA of the CDR3: TGTGCCACCAGCAGAGATGGTAGCGGGGGACTCAATGAGCAGTTCTTC.

This clonotype was seen more than once but under ten times. Given a far larger clone just one base away, this is likely a sequencing read error. The chain joins TRBV5-5 to TRBJ2-7, with D unresolved. The CDR3 covers 13 residues. Germline CDR1 is SGHKS and CDR2 is YYEKEE (reference sequence). With 0 bases removed from V and 7 bases from J, the gap between germline ends came to 11 bases. The CDR3 is CASSLDWINEQYF. The CDR3 region has the DNA TGTGCCAGCAGCTTGGACTGGATCAATGAGCAGTACTTC.

This clonotype showed up many times. The junction departs from germline at one end; a sequencing error may be responsible. This chain joins TRBV7-7 and TRBJ2-7, with 10 bases lining up with TRBD1. The CDR3 contains 15 residues. Germline-derived CDR1 and CDR2 are SSHAT and FNYEAQ (reference sequence). Here the CDR3 reads CASSDGTGVGYEQYF. Here the CDR3 DNA reads TGTGCTAGCAGCGACGGGACAGGGGTTGGCTACGAGCAGTACTTC.

This chain uses TRBV6-6 with TRBJ2-7; the match to TRBD1 covers 9 bases. This CDR3 is built from 13 residues. V was clipped by 6 bases and J by 6 bases; unmatched bases: 6. CDR1 MNHNY and CDR2 SVGAGI come from the germline V gene (reference sequence). CDR3 in amino acids: CASRPGQGGEQYF. The CDR3 region has the DNA TGTGCCAGCAGGCCGGGACAGGGAGGCGAGCAGTACTTC.

V is TRBV5-1 and J is TRBJ2-7; D call uncertain. The V and J ends lost 5 bases and 1 base respectively, with 10 bases between them. Per the germline V gene, CDR1 is SGHRS and CDR2 is YFSETQ. The CDR3 contains 13 residues. The CDR3 coding sequence is TGCGCCAGCAGTTTTGCCAAATCCTACGAGCAGTACTTC. Protein product: CASSFAKSYEQYF.

This clonotype was seen repeatedly, ten times or more. V and J are TRBV2 and TRBJ2-2; 9 positions agree with TRBD2. The CDR3 consists of 14 residues. CDR1 and CDR2 (germline): SNHLY, FYNNEI. V was clipped by 6 bases and J by 5 bases; unmatched bases: 4. The CDR3, as DNA: TGTGCCAGCAGCGGACTAGCGTGGACCGGGGAGCTGTTTTTT. It specifies CASSGLAWTGELFF.